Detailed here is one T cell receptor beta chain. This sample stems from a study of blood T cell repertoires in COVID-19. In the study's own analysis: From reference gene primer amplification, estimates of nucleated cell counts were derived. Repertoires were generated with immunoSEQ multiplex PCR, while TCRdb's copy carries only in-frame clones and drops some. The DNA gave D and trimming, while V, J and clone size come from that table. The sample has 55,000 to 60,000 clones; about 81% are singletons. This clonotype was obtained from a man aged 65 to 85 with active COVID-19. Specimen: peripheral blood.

The CDR3 region is CASSPLGTSNTGELFF. CDR3 coding DNA: TGCGCCAGCAGCCCGCTCGGGACTTCGAACACCGGGGAGCTGTTTTTT. This sequence joins TRBV4-3 and TRBJ2-2; the D gene is possibly TRBD2 (6 bases). The V gene's germline CDR1 is LGHNA and CDR2 YSLEER. Trimming took 4 bases from V and 0 from J, leaving 12 bases between them. The CDR3 consists of 16 residues.